This T cell receptor (beta chain) was captured in a study of blood T cells in healthy people across ages. Deletions cut 2 bases from V and 4 bases from J, with 17 bases between. CDR3 length: 16 residues. The germline V gene encodes CDR1 SGHVS and CDR2 FNYEAQ. With a J-beta primer mix and a sample-barcoded 5' primer, a second PCR ran about 7 to 11 cycles. In TCRdb, the 5' RACE reads were re-called with MiXCR into one record per CDR3 protein. The top ten clones hold 3% to 4.5% of a sample with 550,000 to 750,000 distinct CDR3 sequences, more than 20% of them seen once. V usage is TRBV7-6 and J usage is TRBJ2-5; D possibly corresponds to TRBD2 (5 bases). The TCR sequence derives from a man between 65 and 85 years old in good health. The sample taken for sequencing was blood. This chain's CDR3 is CASSLRGFRLLETQYF. CDR3 DNA: TGTGCCAGCAGCTTACGCGGGTTTCGACTTTTAGAGACCCAGTACTTC.